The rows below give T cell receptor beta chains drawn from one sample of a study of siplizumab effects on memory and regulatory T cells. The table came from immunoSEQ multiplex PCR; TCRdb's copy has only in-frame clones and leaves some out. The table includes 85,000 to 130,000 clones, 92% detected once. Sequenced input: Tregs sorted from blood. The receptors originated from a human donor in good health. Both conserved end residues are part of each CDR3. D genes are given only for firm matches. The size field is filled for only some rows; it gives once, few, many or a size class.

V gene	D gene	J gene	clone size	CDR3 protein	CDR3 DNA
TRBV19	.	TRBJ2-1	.	CASTPGGGRHEQFF	TGTGCCAGCACACCCGGTGGAGGGCGTCATGAGCAGTTCTTC
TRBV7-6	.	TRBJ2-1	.	CASSLEVWHSSYNEQFF	TGTGCCAGCAGCTTAGAGGTGTGGCATAGCTCCTACAATGAGCAGTTCTTC
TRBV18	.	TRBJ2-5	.	CASSSQGGFQETQYF	TGTGCCAGCTCGTCCCAAGGGGGGTTTCAAGAGACCCAGTACTTC
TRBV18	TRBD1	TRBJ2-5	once	CASSPRPFRGQETQYF	TGTGCCAGCTCACCGAGGCCTTTCAGGGGGCAAGAGACCCAGTACTTC
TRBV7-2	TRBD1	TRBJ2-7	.	CASSLAGQGVKTYEQYF	TGTGCCAGCAGCTTAGCGGGACAGGGAGTCAAAACCTACGAGCAGTACTTC
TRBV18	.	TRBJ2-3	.	CASSLGHGDTQYF	TGTGCCAGCTCACTTGGACATGGAGATACGCAGTATTTT
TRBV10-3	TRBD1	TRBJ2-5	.	CATEGARQETQYF	TGTGCCACAGAGGGGGCTCGGCAAGAGACCCAGTACTTC
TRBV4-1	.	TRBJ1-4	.	CASSQPPGRVESTNEKLFF	TGCGCCAGCAGCCAACCCCCAGGCAGAGTAGAATCAACTAATGAAAAACTGTTTTTT
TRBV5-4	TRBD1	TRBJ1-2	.	CASRPDRAYGYTF	TGTGCCAGCAGGCCGGACAGGGCCTATGGCTACACCTTC
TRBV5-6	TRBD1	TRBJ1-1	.	CASSPQTGLGTEAFF	TGTGCCAGCAGCCCCCAGACAGGGCTTGGCACTGAAGCTTTCTTT
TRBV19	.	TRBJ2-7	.	CASSDFYEQYF	TGTGCCAGTAGTGATTTCTACGAGCAGTACTTC
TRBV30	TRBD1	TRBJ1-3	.	CAWRGQGAGNTIYF	TGTGCCTGGAGGGGACAGGGGGCTGGAAACACCATATATTTT
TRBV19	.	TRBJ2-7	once	CASSIDLIPYEQYF	TGTGCCAGTAGTATAGATCTCATCCCCTACGAGCAGTACTTC
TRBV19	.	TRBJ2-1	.	CASSWGVINEQFF	TGTGCCAGTAGTTGGGGAGTGATCAATGAGCAGTTCTTC
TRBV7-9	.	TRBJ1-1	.	CASSSWSNTEAFF	TGTGCCAGCAGCTCTTGGTCGAACACTGAAGCTTTCTTT
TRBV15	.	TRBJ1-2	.	CATSSGPGPPGYTF	TGTGCCACCAGCAGCGGTCCGGGACCCCCTGGCTACACCTTC
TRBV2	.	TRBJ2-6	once	CATSLATGANVLTF	TGTGCCACCTCCCTAGCTACTGGGGCCAACGTCCTGACTTTC